The T cell receptor (beta chain) under discussion was sequenced for a study of T-cell memory formation after mild COVID-19. Overall study results and limits: CD4+ bias marked clones expanding day 15 to 37, unlike balanced contracting clones. Some responding clones appeared in pre-infection memory, suggesting cross-reactive memory joined.

The CDR3 runs 15 residues. The germline V and J ends were trimmed by 0 bases and 1 base, with 9 bases remaining between them. Germline V gene data show CDR1 as MNHEY and CDR2 as SVGAGI. As concerns this clonotype: Its antigen is unidentified.

Amplification by 5'RACE using constant-segment primers produced TCR alpha and TCR beta cDNA libraries that carried sample barcodes and UMIs. MiXCR, applied by TCRdb to the 5' RACE reads, yields one record per CDR3 protein. The data contain about 560,000 distinct CDR3 sequences, 17% of them singletons. The rearrangement uses TRBV6-5 and TRBJ1-1, with a tentative D call TRBD1 (5 bases). The specimen sequenced was PBMCs or a T cell subset sorted from them (not recorded which). The TCR was taken from an adult woman who had mild COVID-19 (a few samples of this study predate the infection). Cell type and time point are not known. Here the CDR3 reads CASSYSPGWNTEAFF. As DNA, the CDR3 is TGTGCCAGCAGTTACTCTCCAGGGTGGAACACTGAAGCTTTCTTT.